These 21 T cell receptor beta chains came from one sample sequenced in a study of T cells after yellow fever vaccination. TCRdb re-analysed the 5' RACE reads in MiXCR, keeping a single row per CDR3 protein. Among 200,000 to 250,000 distinct CDR3 sequences listed, 6.9% were seen once. The sample consisted of CD4+ T cells sorted from PBMCs, taken 15 days after the yellow fever booster vaccination. Every receptor here comes from a man aged 30 to 45 who received the YFV17D yellow fever vaccine.

The J gene is TRBJ1-2, the V gene TRBV28; D uncertain. The length of the CDR3 is 13 residues. CDR1 and CDR2 (germline): MDHEN, SYDVKM. Trimming stripped 3 bases from V and 2 bases from J, with 7 bases between. The CDR3 DNA sequence: TGTGCCAGCAGTTTTGGCAGAAACTATGGCTACACCTTC. It is translated as CASSFGRNYGYTF.

The chain joins TRBV5-1 to TRBJ2-1; weak D call: TRBD2 (6 bases). CDR3 length: 15 amino acids. Germline V gives CDR1 SGHRS, CDR2 YFSETQ. Trimming pared 8 bases from V and 0 bases from J, leaving 15 bases between. This CDR3 reads CARSQEGSSYNEQFF. DNA of the CDR3: TGCGCCAGGTCACAGGAGGGCAGCTCCTACAATGAGCAGTTCTTC.

Regarding this clonotype: Given a much more abundant clone one base away, this may be a read error. The V gene is TRBV2, the J gene TRBJ2-1; D unresolved. Germline CDR1 is SNHLY and CDR2 is FYNNEI. Between the trimmed V and J ends, which lost 10 bases and 8 bases, there was a span of 12 bases. The CDR3 loop spans 11 amino acids. CDR3 sequence: CAITLGDEQFF. In DNA, the CDR3 is TGTGCCATCACCCTGGGCGATGAGCAGTTCTTC. The full variable domain, with the rest looked up from reference TRBV2 and TRBJ2-1, is EPEVTQTPSHQVTQMGQEVILRCVPISNHLYFYWYRQILGQKVEFLVSFYNNEISEKSEIFDDQFSVERPDGSNFTLKIRSTKLEDSAMYFCAITLGDEQFFGPGTRLTVL.

This chain connects TRBV7-9 to TRBJ2-1, with TRBD2 identical over 16 bases. CDR1 is SEHNR, CDR2 FQNEAQ, per germline (reference sequence). The CDR3 consists of 13 residues. The junction had 4 bases not matched to a gene; V was cut back by 11 bases and J by 9 bases. This CDR3 is CAPGLAGGFEQFF. In nucleotides, the CDR3 is TGTGCCCCGGGACTAGCGGGAGGGTTTGAGCAGTTCTTC.

The chain recombines TRBV9 with TRBJ2-3; TRBD2 agrees at 10 bases. The CDR3 has 14 amino acids. CDR1 is SGDLS, CDR2 YYNGEE, per germline. After removal of 6 bases from V and 6 bases from J, the junction contained 7 bases not matched to a gene. CDR3 sequence (DNA): TGTGCCAGCACCCCTAGCGGGAGAACGGATACGCAGTATTTT. Translated: CASTPSGRTDTQYF. The whole variable domain, remainder taken from reference TRBV9 and TRBJ2-3, is DSGVTQTPKHLITATGQRVTLRCSPRSGDLSVYWYQQSLDQGLQFLIQYYNGEERAKGNILERFSAQQFPDLHSELNLSSLELGDSALYFCASTPSGRTDTQYFGPGTRLTVL.

The sample holds a few counts of this clonotype. CDR3 bases: TGTGCCAGCAGCTTAGACAGCAGCAAAAACATTCAGTACTTC. Translating it yields CASSLDSSKNIQYF. The V gene is TRBV7-2, the J gene TRBJ2-4; no clear D. Trimming shortened V by 1 base and J by 3 bases, and 7 bases separated the two germline ends. The germline CDR1 and CDR2 sequences are SGHTA and FQGNSA. This CDR3 is built from 14 residues. Complete variable domain (other parts from reference TRBV7-2 and TRBJ2-4): GAGVSQSPSNKVTEKGKDVELRCDPISGHTALYWYRQSLGQGLEFLIYFQGNSAPDKSGLPSDRFSAERTGGSVSTLTIQRTQQEDSAVYLCASSLDSSKNIQYFGAGTRLSVL.

This clonotype was recorded many times. This sequence joins TRBV7-8 and TRBJ2-3; D gene uncertain. Germline CDR1 reads SGHVS; CDR2 reads FQNEAQ. V lost 1 base and J lost 0, with 8 bases in between. The CDR3 runs to 15 residues. This CDR3 is CASSLGNPSTDTQYF. The CDR3, as DNA: TGTGCCAGCAGCTTAGGAAACCCTAGCACAGATACGCAGTATTTT. The full variable domain, rest sourced from reference TRBV7-8 and TRBJ2-3, is GAGVSQSPRYKVAKRGQDVALRCDPISGHVSLFWYQQALGQGPEFLTYFQNEAQLDKSGLPSDRFFAERPEGSVSTLKIQRTQQEDSAVYLCASSLGNPSTDTQYFGPGTRLTVL.

This sequence joins TRBV2 and TRBJ2-3; 10 bases agree with TRBD2. Germline V gene sequence: CDR1 SNHLY, CDR2 FYNNEI. The CDR3 spans 14 residues. J lost 4 bases, V lost 9 bases, and 7 bases had no gene match. CDR3 DNA: TGTGCCAGAGGGACTAGCGTGACGGCAGATACGCAGTATTTT. This gives the protein CARGTSVTADTQYF.

This clonotype has ten or more counts. The chain has TRBV7-2 and TRBJ2-3, with TRBD2 identical over 9 bases. This CDR3 has 16 residues. V dropped 1 base and J dropped 3; count of bases not matched to a gene: 5. Germline V gene sequence: CDR1 SGHTA, CDR2 FQGNSA. Here the CDR3 DNA reads TGTGCCAGCAGCTTAGGCGGGAGGGCCGGGACAGATACGCAGTATTTT. Residues: CASSLGGRAGTDTQYF.

This clonotype was seen at least ten times. The chain recombines TRBV12-3 or TRBV12-4 with TRBJ2-1; 10 positions agree with TRBD2. The CDR3 contains 15 residues. J gave up 2 bases and V 4 bases, and 2 bases lay outside the gene matches. CDR3 nucleotides: TGTGCCAGCAGTTCTCTAGCGGGGGCCTACAATGAGCAGTTCTTC. It is translated as CASSSLAGAYNEQFF.

Details on this clonotype: Given a much more abundant clone one base away, this may be a read error. The chain has TRBV24-1 and TRBJ2-1; 10 positions agree with TRBD1. V lost 3 bases and J lost 7; bases outside the gene matches: 11. Germline-derived CDR1 and CDR2 are KGHDR and SFDVKD. The CDR3 extends over 17 amino acids. CDR3 region: CATSDRRVGTGVNEQFF. CDR3 sequence (DNA): TGTGCCACCAGTGATCGGAGAGTCGGGACAGGGGTTAATGAGCAGTTCTTC.

This clonotype showed up many times. The chain carries TRBV5-1 and TRBJ1-1, with 9 bases matching TRBD1. Per the germline V gene, CDR1 is SGHRS and CDR2 is YFSETQ. J was trimmed by 13 bases and V by 4 bases; bases with no gene match: 14. The CDR3 is 14 residues long. In DNA form, the CDR3 reads TGCGCCAGCAGCCTTGCCCCCGACAGGGGGACGATTTTCTTT. The encoded protein is CASSLAPDRGTIFF.

The chain links TRBV10-3 to TRBJ2-2, with D maybe TRBD2 (5 bases). CDR1 is ENHRY and CDR2 is SYGVKD in the germline V gene. Between the trimmed V and J ends, which lost 7 bases and 3 bases, there was a span of 9 bases. The CDR3 is 13 amino acids. The CDR3 spells CAIMPGYTGELFF. CDR3 DNA: TGTGCCATCATGCCGGGGTACACCGGGGAGCTGTTTTTT.

This clonotype was picked up a small number of times. The chain recombines TRBV7-2 with TRBJ2-7; TRBD2 matches 8 bases. Germline loops: CDR1 SGHTA, CDR2 FQGNSA. The ends lost 2 bases at V and 2 bases at J; junction bases unmatched: 8. The CDR3 spans 16 residues. CDR3 amino acids: CASSLSVLAGTYEQYF. The CDR3, as DNA: TGTGCCAGCAGCTTAAGCGTCCTAGCGGGCACCTACGAGCAGTACTTC.

This rearrangement joins TRBV20-1 to TRBJ2-1; 15 nucleotides match TRBD2. Germline lookup yields CDR1 DFQATT and CDR2 SNEGSKA (reference sequence). The CDR3 contains 15 residues. Germline trimming cut 3 bases from V and 10 bases from J; bases unmatched to any gene: 7. This CDR3 reads CSASQTGLAGGEQFF. DNA of the CDR3: TGCAGTGCTAGTCAGACGGGACTAGCGGGAGGAGAGCAGTTCTTC.

The CDR3 sequence: CASSQMPGANYGYTF. The CDR3 nucleotides are TGTGCCAGCAGTCAAATGCCGGGGGCTAACTATGGCTACACCTTC. The chain couples TRBV28 to TRBJ1-2, with D perhaps TRBD1 (5 bases). V was clipped by 5 bases and J by 0 bases, with 13 bases between them. CDR3 size: 15 residues. The germline V gene has CDR1 MDHEN and CDR2 SYDVKM.

This clonotype has only a few counts. The chain is built from TRBV12-3 or TRBV12-4 and TRBJ2-7; TRBD2 is a possible D gene (5 bases). This CDR3 region has 13 residues. The V gene lost 6 bases and the J gene lost 2 bases, with 11 bases spanning the gap. CDR3 in amino acids: CASSTLGTYEQYF. CDR3 in DNA: TGTGCCAGCAGCACACTAGGCACCTACGAGCAGTACTTC.

For this clonotype: A clone one base away is much larger, so this may be a read error. The rearrangement joins TRBV20-1 to TRBJ2-3; 14 bases align to TRBD2. Per the germline V gene, CDR1 is DFQATT and CDR2 is SNEGSKA (reference sequence). V was clipped by 6 bases and J by 1 base; unmatched bases: 9. The CDR3 loop spans 17 amino acids. This chain's CDR3 is CSAQTSGRAWGTDTQYF. In DNA form, the CDR3 reads TGCAGTGCCCAGACTAGCGGGAGGGCCTGGGGCACAGATACGCAGTATTTT.

This rearrangement joins TRBV5-6 to TRBJ1-3, with 9 bases lining up with TRBD1. Germline CDR1 is SGHDT and CDR2 is YYEEEE. The trim removed 1 base at V and 2 bases at J, leaving 7 bases unmatched. The CDR3 runs to 17 residues. The CDR3: CASSLTRTGAPGNTIYF. CDR3 DNA: TGTGCCAGCAGCTTGACGCGGACAGGGGCGCCTGGAAACACCATATATTTT.

J is TRBJ2-2 and V is TRBV5-6, with 7 bases matching TRBD1. The CDR3 is 18 residues long. Germline values: CDR1 SGHDT, CDR2 YYEEEE. Unmatched junction bases numbered 17, after V lost 4 bases and J lost 5 bases. The CDR3 protein is CASSPYLTGSGITGELFF. CDR3 nucleotides: TGTGCCAGCAGCCCCTACCTGACAGGGAGTGGAATAACCGGGGAGCTGTTTTTT.

This clonotype has ten or more counts. This rearrangement joins TRBV29-1 to TRBJ2-7; D gene unclear. This CDR3 is 11 amino acids long. V was cut by 4 bases and J by 2 bases, with 6 bases left in between. CDR1 is SQVTM and CDR2 is ANQGSEA in the germline V gene. The CDR3 nucleotides read TGCAGCGTTGGTGGAACCTACGAGCAGTACTTC. Residues: CSVGGTYEQYF.